These 24 T cell receptor beta chains share one sample of origin, sequenced in a study of blood T cell repertoires in COVID-19. Profiling relied on immunoSEQ multiplex PCR, and the TCRdb table lists in-frame clones only, not all of them. This table has approximately 500,000 clones, roughly 91% appearing once. Sequencing was performed on peripheral blood. The source of these receptors is a woman in her forties or fifties with COVID-19, enrolled during active disease.

This clone was seen a single time. The chain joins TRBV5-1 to TRBJ1-1; TRBD1 agrees at 8 bases. Germline CDR1 and CDR2: SGHRS and YFSETQ. The CDR3 totals 15 residues. The trim removed 0 bases at V and 1 base at J, leaving 2 bases unmatched. CDR3: CASSLGDRWNTEAFF. The CDR3 nucleotides are TGCGCCAGCAGCTTGGGGGACAGGTGGAACACTGAAGCTTTCTTT.

V and J are TRBV30 and TRBJ1-1; no clear D gene. The CDR3 sequence is 13 residues long. The germline CDR1 and CDR2 sequences are GTSNPN and SVGIG (reference sequence). V was trimmed by 3 bases and J by 7 bases, leaving 15 bases between them. The CDR3 DNA is TGTGCCTGGAGATTCAGGCCTTTGGTTGAAGCTTTCTTT. Translation: CAWRFRPLVEAFF.

This CDR3 is CAISEEGRGVGGYTF. CDR3 DNA sequence: TGTGCCATCAGTGAGGAGGGCAGGGGAGTAGGTGGCTACACCTTC. The chain combines TRBV10-3 with TRBJ1-2; a possible D gene is TRBD1 (6 bases). Per the germline V gene, CDR1 is ENHRY and CDR2 is SYGVKD. V dropped 2 bases and J dropped 7 bases, with 17 bases sitting between them. This CDR3 is built from 15 residues.

The chain links TRBV6-1 to TRBJ2-1; a weak D match, TRBD1 (5 bases). Trimming took off 1 base at V and 13 bases at J, with 20 bases between the two ends. CDR1 and CDR2 from the germline V gene are MNHNS and SASEGT. The length of the CDR3 is 15 residues. The CDR3 bases are TGTGCCAGCAGTGAAGGGAGCATACAGGTGGGGATTCAGTTCTTC. Encoded protein: CASSEGSIQVGIQFF.

The chain employs TRBV28 and TRBJ2-7; TRBD1 is a possible D gene (5 bases). Trimming removed 1 base from V and 0 bases from J, with 10 bases in between. The CDR3 length is 15 residues. The V gene's germline CDR1 is MDHEN and CDR2 SYDVKM. CDR3 nucleotides: TGTGCCAGCAGTTTATCCGGACAAACCTCCTACGAGCAGTACTTC. Translating gives CASSLSGQTSYEQYF.

To note about this clone: One end of the junction fails to match germline, which may point to a read error. V and J are TRBV2 and TRBJ1-2, with TRBD1 matching over 11 bases. There are 11 residues in the CDR3. The V gene's germline CDR1 is SNHLY and CDR2 FYNNEI. CDR3 loop: CASSSWDRGIF. In nucleotides, the CDR3 is TGTGCCAGCAGTTCCTGGGACAGGGGGATCTTC.

As DNA, the CDR3 is TGTGCCAGCAGCTTATACGCTAGCGGGGGAGATACGCAGTATTTT. Translation: CASSLYASGGDTQYF. J is TRBJ2-3 and V is TRBV11-2, with TRBD2 matching 10 bases. V was clipped by 2 bases and J by 5 bases; unmatched bases: 4. CDR3 length: 15 residues. Per the germline V gene, CDR1 is SGHAT and CDR2 is FQNNGV.

The genes are TRBV6-5 and TRBJ2-7, with 11 bases lining up with TRBD1. CDR1 and CDR2 (germline): MNHEY, SVGAGI. There are 14 residues in the CDR3. With V trimmed by 8 bases and J by 0 bases, 3 bases remained unmatched. CDR3 sequence reads: CASAGQGGSYEQYF. The CDR3 region has the DNA TGTGCCAGCGCGGGACAGGGGGGCTCCTACGAGCAGTACTTC.

The rearrangement uses TRBV27 and TRBJ2-1; TRBD1 aligns across 9 bases. The germline V gene has CDR1 MNHEY and CDR2 SMNVEV (reference sequence). With 2 bases clipped from V and 8 bases from J, the junction kept 7 bases outside the gene matches. The CDR3 has 15 amino acids. The CDR3 coding sequence is TGTGCCAGCAGTTTAACCGGGACAGGGAACCATGAGCAGTTCTTC. Its translation is CASSLTGTGNHEQFF.

With regard to this clone: Sequence at one end of the junction differs from germline and may be a read error. The genes are TRBV5-5 and TRBJ1-1; D may be TRBD1 (5 bases). The germline gives CDR1 SGHKS, CDR2 YYEKEE (reference sequence). The CDR3 is 12 amino acids. The CDR3 spells CASSLTTRATPF. The CDR3 DNA sequence: TGTGCCAGCAGCTTGACTACCAGGGCTACCCCCTTT.

Concerning this clone: Other DNA sequences from this sample encode an identical CDR3 as well. The chain has TRBV2 and TRBJ2-7, with D maybe TRBD1 (5 bases). Germline CDR1 reads SNHLY; CDR2 reads FYNNEI. The CDR3 has 12 amino acids. Trimming took 6 bases from V and 1 from J, leaving 7 bases between them. The CDR3, as DNA: TGTGCCAGCAGGGACACATCCTACGAGCAGTACTTC. Encoded protein: CASRDTSYEQYF.

The sample holds a few counts of this clone. This same CDR3 is encoded by further DNA sequences in the sample. V usage is TRBV7-2 and J usage is TRBJ2-3, with 8 bases fitting TRBD1. J lost 2 bases, V lost 5 bases, and 6 bases had no gene match. The germline V gene has CDR1 SGHTA and CDR2 FQGNSA. This CDR3 region has 15 residues. CDR3 protein: CASSTRTGPTDTQYF. The CDR3, as DNA: TGTGCCAGCAGCACGCGGACAGGGCCCACAGATACGCAGTATTTT.

This chain uses TRBV2 with TRBJ2-7; D gene unclear. Looked up from germline, CDR1 is SNHLY and CDR2 is FYNNEI. V lost 2 bases and J 3 bases, leaving 11 bases between the germline ends. The CDR3 runs to 14 residues. CDR3 sequence reads: CASSELVGGYEQYF. In nucleotides, the CDR3 is TGTGCCAGCAGTGAACTTGTTGGCGGCTACGAGCAGTACTTC.

This sequence joins TRBV7-9 and TRBJ2-1, with TRBD2 matching over 13 bases. Germline-derived CDR1 and CDR2 are SEHNR and FQNEAQ (reference sequence). This CDR3 is built from 19 residues. Unmatched junction bases numbered 12, after V lost 5 bases and J lost 2 bases. CDR3 DNA: TGTGCCAGCAGCCGATCGACTAGCGGGGGGCCACTAGCCTACAATGAGCAGTTCTTC. It codes for CASSRSTSGGPLAYNEQFF.

This chain joins TRBV6-5 and TRBJ1-1; TRBD1 aligns across 7 bases. The germline gives CDR1 MNHEY, CDR2 SVGAGI. This CDR3 contains 14 residues. Trimming removed 8 bases from V and 1 base from J; junction bases left unmatched: 7. The DNA of the CDR3 is TGTGCCAGCTCTCTCGGACAGGCGAACACTGAAGCTTTCTTT. Residues: CASSLGQANTEAFF.

CDR3 region: CASREPGDLNEKLFF. CDR3 sequence (DNA): TGTGCCAGCCGGGAACCGGGGGACCTAAATGAAAAACTGTTTTTT. The chain links TRBV6-5 to TRBJ1-4; the D gene is possibly TRBD1 (5 bases). V was trimmed by 8 bases and J by 5 bases, leaving 18 bases between them. Germline-derived CDR1 and CDR2 are MNHEY and SVGAGI. The CDR3 is 15 amino acids.

This rearrangement joins TRBV2 to TRBJ1-4; 7 nucleotides align to TRBD1. Germline-derived CDR1 and CDR2 are SNHLY and FYNNEI. This CDR3 spans 15 amino acids. Germline trimming cut 7 bases from V and 7 bases from J; bases unmatched to any gene: 12. In DNA form, the CDR3 reads TGTGCCAGCAATCCCGGACAGGCCTGGGGTGAAAAACTGTTTTTT. Its protein is CASNPGQAWGEKLFF.

The chain links TRBV19 to TRBJ2-2, with D perhaps TRBD1 (5 bases). The CDR3 runs to 16 residues. V lost 0 bases and J 4 bases, leaving 12 bases between the germline ends. Germline CDR1 and CDR2: LNHDA and SQIVND (reference sequence). The CDR3 DNA reads as TGTGCCAGTAGTATAGATTACAGGCGATCCACCGGGGAGCTGTTTTTT. This translates into CASSIDYRRSTGELFF.

The rearrangement uses TRBV5-1 and TRBJ2-7; TRBD2 might be the D (6 bases). Trimming took off 1 base at V and 6 bases at J, with 11 bases between the two ends. Germline V gene sequence: CDR1 SGHRS, CDR2 YFSETQ. The CDR3 is 13 residues long. CDR3 sequence reads: CASSLPGSGEQYF. CDR3 nucleotides: TGCGCCAGCAGCTTGCCGGGTAGCGGCGAGCAGTACTTC.

The count of this clone is one. The chain joins TRBV27 to TRBJ1-1; no definite D call. The CDR3 consists of 14 residues. Trimming removed 8 bases at V and 2 bases at J, with 15 bases between. CDR1 is MNHEY, CDR2 SMNVEV, per germline (reference sequence). The CDR3 nucleotides are TGTGCCAGCTGTCAGTCCCTCGTAAACACTGAAGCTTTCTTT. It translates to CASCQSLVNTEAFF.

V is TRBV10-3 and J is TRBJ1-2, with 8 bases fitting TRBD1. V lost 6 bases to trimming and J lost 4 bases; unmatched junction nucleotides: 7. The CDR3 contains 14 residues. The germline V gene has CDR1 ENHRY and CDR2 SYGVKD. The CDR3 DNA follows: TGTGCCATCAGGGCTGGACAGGGCTCCTATGGCTACACCTTC. Encoded protein: CAIRAGQGSYGYTF.

This clone came up once. The chain joins TRBV28 to TRBJ1-4; TRBD1 aligns across 10 bases. The CDR3 spans 15 residues. With V trimmed by 5 bases and J by 8 bases, 8 bases remained unmatched. Germline V CDR1 and CDR2: MDHEN, SYDVKM. CDR3 amino acids: CASSPQTGGREKLFF. The CDR3 DNA reads as TGTGCCAGCAGTCCCCAGACAGGGGGCCGGGAAAAACTGTTTTTT.

V is TRBV5-1 and J is TRBJ1-3; D not resolved. CDR1 and CDR2 from the germline V gene are SGHRS and YFSETQ. The CDR3 totals 13 residues. V lost 5 bases and J lost 2, with 8 bases in between. CDR3: CASRPGTGNTIYF. Written as DNA, the CDR3 is TGCGCCAGCAGGCCGGGGACTGGAAACACCATATATTTT.

The chain employs TRBV30 and TRBJ1-2; TRBD1 is a possible D gene (6 bases). The germline V and J ends were trimmed by 0 bases and 4 bases, with 9 bases remaining between them. Germline CDR1 reads GTSNPN; CDR2 reads SVGIG (reference sequence). CDR3 length: 13 residues. CDR3 amino acids: CAWSVGQLYGYTF. In DNA, the CDR3 is TGTGCCTGGAGTGTCGGACAGCTCTATGGCTACACCTTC.